One sample yielded the 5 T cell receptor beta chains listed below, sequenced in a study of patients and donors after allogeneic stem cell transplantation (dated by TCRdb to 2020 to 2021). The library came from RT-PCR. This sample was sequenced with a NextSeq 550. Using fastp at Q25 and MiXCR, TCRdb reprocessed the public reads and kept productive beta chains. Under each unique CDR3 protein, matching rows form one entry showing the most common genes and DNA. In all, the sample holds roughly 940,000 distinct CDR3 sequences, and about 20% of those were seen once. Jointly, the top ten make up roughly 6% of the sample. Material: blood, either unsorted or a sorted T cell fraction (not recorded which). The receptors derive from a human donor who was either an allogeneic HSCT recipient or a stem cell or donor lymphocyte infusion donor (not recorded which). It is not recorded whose cells these are; they may come from a transplant donor.

This chain uses TRBV19 with TRBJ2-1; D remains unclear. The CDR3 sequence is 15 residues long. V was clipped by 4 bases and J by 0 bases, with 10 bases between them. Germline loops: CDR1 LNHDA, CDR2 SQIVND (reference sequence). This CDR3 is CASSTAESSYNEQFF. CDR3 in DNA: TGTGCCAGTAGTACAGCAGAGAGCTCCTACAATGAGCAGTTCTTC.

V is TRBV11-3 and J is TRBJ2-2; D is unclear. Trimming left V 2 bases short and J 6 bases short, with 7 bases between. The CDR3 spans 13 residues. Germline V gene sequence: CDR1 SGHNT, CDR2 YENEEA. Here the CDR3 DNA reads TGTGCCAGCAGCTTATATCCGGCCGGGGAGCTGTTTTTT. Its translation: CASSLYPAGELFF.

The chain recombines TRBV9 with TRBJ2-2; no clear D gene. Trimming cost V 6 bases and J 3 bases, with 18 bases left between them. CDR1 SGDLS and CDR2 YYNGEE come from the germline V gene. This CDR3 has 16 amino acids. The CDR3 nucleotides are TGTGCCAGCACCCGTATCCAGGCGGCGGACACCGGGGAGCTGTTTTTT. It codes for CASTRIQAADTGELFF.

The J gene is TRBJ1-1, the V gene TRBV20-1, with D unclear. The germline V and J ends were trimmed by 3 bases and 11 bases, with 10 bases remaining between them. The CDR3 sequence is 10 residues long. CDR1 and CDR2 (germline): DFQATT, SNEGSKA (reference sequence). This CDR3 reads CSASNEGAFF. CDR3 sequence (DNA): TGCAGTGCTAGCAATGAAGGGGCTTTCTTT.

The rearrangement uses TRBV12-3 or TRBV12-4 and TRBJ1-4; weak D call: TRBD1 (6 bases). V was trimmed by 7 bases and J by 8 bases, leaving 17 bases between them. There are 14 residues in the CDR3. CDR3 DNA: TGTGCCAGCAACGACGGGGGGCTGAACGAAAAACTGTTTTTT. This sequence encodes CASNDGGLNEKLFF.